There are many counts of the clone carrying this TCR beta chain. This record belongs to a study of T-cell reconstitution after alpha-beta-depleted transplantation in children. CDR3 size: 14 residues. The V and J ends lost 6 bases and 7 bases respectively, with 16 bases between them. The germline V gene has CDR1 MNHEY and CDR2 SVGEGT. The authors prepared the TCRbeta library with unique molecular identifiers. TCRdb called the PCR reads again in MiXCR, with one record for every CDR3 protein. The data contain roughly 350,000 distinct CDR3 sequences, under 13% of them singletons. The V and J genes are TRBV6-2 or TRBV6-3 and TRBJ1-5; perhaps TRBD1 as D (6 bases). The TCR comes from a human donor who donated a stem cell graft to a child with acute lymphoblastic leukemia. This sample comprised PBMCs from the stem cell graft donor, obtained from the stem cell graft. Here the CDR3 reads CASRLDRYRQPQHF. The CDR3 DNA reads TGTGCCAGCAGGCTCGACAGGTATAGGCAGCCCCAGCATTTT.